One and the same sample provided the 14 T cell receptor beta chains below, sequenced in a study of CD8 T cells in ankylosing spondylitis. Each CDR3 protein gets one entry after TCRdb re-called the 5' RACE reads with MiXCR. Here the sample spans 150,000 to 200,000 distinct CDR3 sequences, approximately 18% being singletons. Specimen: blood, either unsorted or a sorted T cell fraction (not recorded which). These receptor sequences come from a male donor under 30 with ankylosing spondylitis or in good health (not recorded which).

The genes are TRBV11-2 and TRBJ2-3; D might be TRBD1 or TRBD2, each matching 5 bases. Per the germline V gene, CDR1 is SGHAT and CDR2 is FQNNGV. V lost 9 bases, J lost 0 bases, and 13 bases lay in between. The CDR3 spans 14 residues. The CDR3 DNA follows: TGTGCCAGTCAACGGGGACCAAGCACAGATACGCAGTATTTT. It is translated as CASQRGPSTDTQYF. The full variable domain, rest sourced from reference TRBV11-2 and TRBJ2-3, is EAGVAQSPRYKIIEKRQSVAFWCNPISGHATLYWYQQILGQGPKLLIQFQNNGVVDDSQLPKDRFSAERLKGVDSTLKIQPAKLEDSAVYLCASQRGPSTDTQYFGPGTRLTVL.

This clonotype occurred a few times. The chain joins TRBV5-1 to TRBJ2-7; D is unresolved. Germline CDR1 is SGHRS and CDR2 is YFSETQ. This CDR3 comprises 15 residues. V was pared by 2 bases and J by 0 bases, with 12 bases between. The DNA for the CDR3 is TGCGCCAGCAGCTTCGGGCTAGGGAACTCCTACGAGCAGTACTTC. It specifies CASSFGLGNSYEQYF.

This clonotype turned up a few times. The rearrangement uses TRBV20-1 and TRBJ2-1; 7 bases line up with TRBD2. Germline assignment: CDR1 DFQATT and CDR2 SNEGSKA (reference sequence). The CDR3 consists of 14 residues. The V gene end was trimmed by 0 bases and the J gene end by 2 bases; junction bases not matched to a gene: 1. CDR3 protein: CSARDLAAYNEQFF. CDR3 sequence (DNA): TGCAGTGCTAGAGATCTAGCGGCCTACAATGAGCAGTTCTTC.

This clonotype was counted between two and nine times. The V call is TRBV20-1, the J call TRBJ2-2; D ambiguous. The CDR3 is 13 residues long. V was shortened by 1 base and J by 5 bases, with 8 bases between the two germline ends. Germline lookup yields CDR1 DFQATT and CDR2 SNEGSKA (reference sequence). CDR3 region: CSARGVATGELFF. The CDR3 region has the DNA TGCAGTGCTAGAGGCGTTGCGACCGGGGAGCTGTTTTTT.

The rearrangement links TRBV21-1 to TRBJ2-1; TRBD1, as called in the table, went unchecked against the DNA. TRBV21-1 is recorded as a pseudogene. The CDR3 totals 16 residues. DNA for the CDR3: TGTGCCAGCAGCGGGCGGACTGAGGTCTCCTACAATGAGCAGTTCTTC. Protein: CASSGRTEVSYNEQFF.

This clonotype was seen repeatedly, ten times or more. This sequence joins TRBV3-1 and TRBJ2-1; 7 bases are a match to TRBD1. Germline V gene data show CDR1 as LGHDT and CDR2 as YNNKEL (reference sequence). CDR3 size: 15 residues. V trimming: 3 bases; J trimming: 6 bases; junction bases outside the gene matches: 8. The CDR3 sequence is CASSHPTGLGNEQFF. DNA of the CDR3: TGTGCCAGCAGCCACCCGACAGGGCTTGGCAATGAGCAGTTCTTC.

This clonotype was counted many times. This rearrangement joins TRBV20-1 to TRBJ2-5, with D maybe TRBD2 (6 bases). Germline lookup yields CDR1 DFQATT and CDR2 SNEGSKA (reference sequence). The CDR3 is made up of 14 amino acids. The V gene lost 6 bases and the J gene lost 5 bases, with 19 bases spanning the gap. The CDR3 coding sequence is TGCAGTGCCCGGGCCGGAGGGCCGAGCGAGACCCAGTACTTC. As protein: CSARAGGPSETQYF.

The J gene is TRBJ2-1, the V gene TRBV20-1, with 9 bases lining up with TRBD1. CDR1 is DFQATT and CDR2 is SNEGSKA in the germline V gene (reference sequence). The length of the CDR3 is 14 residues. The V segment lost 6 bases and the J segment 6 bases; nucleotides outside the gene matches: 9. CDR3 protein: CSASFGTGSNEQFF. The CDR3 region has the DNA TGCAGTGCATCATTCGGGACAGGGAGCAATGAGCAGTTCTTC.

The chain carries TRBV6-6 and TRBJ2-7; 7 nucleotides line up with TRBD1. The germline CDR1 and CDR2 sequences are MNHNY and SVGAGI (reference sequence). The junction had 7 bases not matched to a gene; V was cut back by 6 bases and J by 5 bases. The CDR3 has 13 amino acids. The CDR3 region has the DNA TGTGCCAGCAGAACAGGGGAGTACGACGAGCAGTACTTC. Translation: CASRTGEYDEQYF.

Remarks on this clonotype: A much larger clone lies a single base off, so this may be a read error. V is TRBV6-2 or TRBV6-3 and J is TRBJ2-7; 14 nucleotides agree with TRBD2. Germline V gives CDR1 MNHEY, CDR2 SVGEGT. The CDR3 contains 18 residues. Trimming cost V 2 bases and J 3 bases; bases outside gene matches: 9. This chain's CDR3 is CASSYPGTSGGEVYEQYV. CDR3 nucleotide sequence: TGTGCCAGCAGTTACCCCGGGACTAGCGGGGGAGAGGTCTACGAGCAGTACGTC.

This chain links TRBV18 with TRBJ2-5, with 7 bases identical to TRBD1. The length of the CDR3 is 14 residues. Germline loops: CDR1 KGHSH, CDR2 LQKENI. With V trimmed by 3 bases and J by 3 bases, 4 bases remained unmatched. The CDR3 protein is CASSPRQGEETQYF. CDR3 DNA sequence: TGTGCCAGCTCACCGAGGCAGGGGGAAGAGACCCAGTACTTC.

This clonotype showed up many times. This chain links TRBV20-1 with TRBJ2-1, with a possible D match to TRBD2 (5 bases). This CDR3 comprises 14 residues. Looked up from germline, CDR1 is DFQATT and CDR2 is SNEGSKA (reference sequence). The ends were cut back, 2 bases at V and 4 bases at J, with 12 bases in the middle. In nucleotides, the CDR3 is TGCAGTGCTAGACTAGCCCAAGGGTACAATGAGCAGTTCTTC. It translates to CSARLAQGYNEQFF.

This clonotype was observed at least ten times. The V gene is TRBV6-6, the J gene TRBJ2-7; no clear D. CDR3 length: 12 amino acids. The V end was cut by 6 bases, the J end by 0 bases, with 6 bases between. From germline, CDR1 is MNHNY and CDR2 SVGAGI (reference sequence). The CDR3 protein is CASSPNSYEQYV. The CDR3 DNA reads TGTGCCAGCAGCCCAAACTCCTACGAGCAGTACGTC.

This rearrangement joins TRBV27 to TRBJ2-3, with D possibly matching TRBD1 (6 bases). Germline lookup yields CDR1 MNHEY and CDR2 SMNVEV (reference sequence). The CDR3 covers 18 residues. Trimming pared 3 bases from V and 0 bases from J, leaving 19 bases between. The CDR3 is CASSLSTPGQSSTDTQYF. In DNA, the CDR3 is TGTGCCAGCAGTTTGTCTACCCCCGGACAGTCTAGCACAGATACGCAGTATTTT.